This passage covers 21 T cell receptor beta chains from one sample sequenced in a study of T cells after yellow fever vaccination. Each CDR3 protein is one row after TCRdb ran MiXCR on the 5' RACE reads. The sample contains around 310,000 distinct CDR3 sequences, approximately 3.9% of which appear only once. The sample in question was PBMCs, obtained on the day of the yellow fever booster vaccination. These receptors were taken from a man younger than 35 who received the YFV17D yellow fever vaccine.

This clonotype has at least ten counts. The chain links TRBV5-6 to TRBJ2-6; 10 nucleotides agree with TRBD2. The V segment lost 2 bases and the J segment 0 bases; nucleotides outside the gene matches: 5. This CDR3 has 18 residues. From germline, CDR1 is SGHDT and CDR2 YYEEEE. The CDR3, as DNA: TGTGCCAGCAGCTTCTTACTAGCGGGGTTCTCTGGGGCCAACGTCCTGACTTTC. It translates to CASSFLLAGFSGANVLTF.

This clonotype has a handful of counts. V is TRBV5-4 and J is TRBJ2-5, with TRBD2 as a possible D gene (5 bases). The V end lost 4 bases, the J end lost 4 bases, and 23 bases lay between the germline ends. The CDR3 contains 17 residues. Germline V lookup: CDR1 SGHNT, CDR2 YYREEE (reference sequence). CDR3 coding DNA: TGTGCCAGCAGCCCCCCTCATTCCCGGGGAATAGGAGAGACCCAGTACTTC. Its translation is CASSPPHSRGIGETQYF.

There are many counts of this clonotype. The CDR3 region is CASSRRQDYEQYV. The CDR3 region has the DNA TGCGCCAGCAGCCGCCGACAGGACTACGAGCAGTACGTC. The rearrangement links TRBV4-3 to TRBJ2-7, with a weak D call TRBD1 (6 bases). Between the trimmed V and J ends, which lost 4 bases and 3 bases, there was a span of 10 bases. The CDR3 loop spans 13 amino acids. Germline assignment: CDR1 LGHNA and CDR2 YSLEER.

Many counts were recorded for this clonotype. The chain recombines TRBV30 with TRBJ1-6; D call uncertain. The ends were cut back, 3 bases at V and 0 bases at J, with 3 bases in the middle. This CDR3 is built from 13 residues. Per germline, CDR1 GTSNPN and CDR2 SVGIG (reference sequence). The CDR3 sequence: CAWSSSYNSPLHF. As DNA, the CDR3 is TGTGCCTGGAGCAGCTCCTATAATTCACCCCTCCACTTT.

This clonotype was recorded at least ten times. This rearrangement joins TRBV5-1 to TRBJ2-6; 9 positions match TRBD1. The CDR3 spans 18 residues. Trimming at V came to 2 bases and at J to 0 bases, leaving 6 bases not matched to a gene. Per the germline V gene, CDR1 is SGHRS and CDR2 is YFSETQ. The CDR3 DNA is TGCGCCAGCAGCTTTTCCGGGACAGGGCACTCTGGGGCCAACGTCCTGACTTTC. Protein sequence: CASSFSGTGHSGANVLTF.

This clonotype was recorded a few times. The chain uses TRBV19 and TRBJ1-5, with 7 bases that match TRBD1. This CDR3 spans 17 amino acids. V lost 7 bases to trimming and J lost 0 bases; unmatched junction nucleotides: 12. CDR1 is LNHDA and CDR2 is SQIVND in the germline V gene (reference sequence). This CDR3 reads CASTLGAGGVSNQPQHF. Here the CDR3 DNA reads TGTGCCAGTACCCTAGGGGCAGGGGGGGTTAGCAATCAGCCCCAGCATTTT.

This chain connects TRBV7-6 to TRBJ1-3, with a weak D call TRBD1 (6 bases). Germline CDR1 SGHVS, CDR2 FNYEAQ. Trimming stripped 4 bases from V and 0 bases from J, with 13 bases between. The CDR3 consists of 16 residues. CDR3 amino acids: CASSSLPGHSGNTIYF. The CDR3 DNA follows: TGTGCCAGCAGCTCGCTTCCGGGACACTCTGGAAACACCATATATTTT.

This clonotype appeared many times. The chain has TRBV4-1 and TRBJ1-4; D gene unclear. CDR3 length: 15 amino acids. Germline lookup yields CDR1 MGHRA and CDR2 YSYEKL. V dropped 6 bases and J dropped 3 bases, with 14 bases sitting between them. In DNA, the CDR3 is TGCGCCAGCAGTTCGCGCTCGGGGTCTAATGAAAAACTGTTTTTT. The encoded protein is CASSSRSGSNEKLFF.

For the CDR3, the DNA is TGCAGTGCTTTCCGGACAGGTTCCTACAATGAGCAGTTCTTC. Amino acids: CSAFRTGSYNEQFF. The genes are TRBV20-1 and TRBJ2-1, with 7 bases aligning to TRBD1. Germline trimming cut 5 bases from V and 1 base from J; bases unmatched to any gene: 5. CDR1 and CDR2 (germline): DFQATT, SNEGSKA (reference sequence). The CDR3 contains 14 residues.

Many counts were recorded for this clonotype. V gene TRBV7-8 combines with J gene TRBJ2-7; D is unclear. V lost 2 bases and J lost 4, with 9 bases in between. The CDR3 spans 13 residues. From germline, CDR1 is SGHVS and CDR2 FQNEAQ. The CDR3 sequence: CASSLIPRYEQYV. The CDR3 nucleotides read TGTGCCAGCAGCTTAATCCCCCGATACGAGCAGTACGTC.

At least ten counts were recorded for this clonotype. The chain uses TRBV7-2 and TRBJ2-3; TRBD1 is a possible D gene (5 bases). Germline values: CDR1 SGHTA, CDR2 FQGNSA. This CDR3 spans 14 amino acids. The V end was cut by 1 base, the J end by 1 base, with 6 bases between. In DNA, the CDR3 is TGTGCCAGCAGCTTAGAGGGGCGCACAGATACGCAGTATTTT. Its protein product is CASSLEGRTDTQYF. The full variable domain, its missing parts supplied by reference TRBV7-2 and TRBJ2-3, is GAGVSQSPSNKVTEKGKDVELRCDPISGHTALYWYRQSLGQGLEFLIYFQGNSAPDKSGLPSDRFSAERTGGSVSTLTIQRTQQEDSAVYLCASSLEGRTDTQYFGPGTRLTVL.

About this clonotype itself: A read error may be the cause here, since a much bigger clone is one base away. The chain joins TRBV20-1 to TRBJ1-2; D may be TRBD1 (5 bases). CDR1 is DFQATT and CDR2 is SNEGSKA in the germline V gene (reference sequence). The CDR3 covers 13 residues. V lost 6 bases and J 6 bases, leaving 17 bases between the germline ends. CDR3 sequence reads: CSARRGGLHGYTF. For the CDR3, the DNA is TGCAGTGCCCGGAGGGGAGGGCTCCATGGCTACACCTTC.

This clonotype was recorded many times. This sequence joins TRBV28 and TRBJ2-1; 8 bases are shared with TRBD1. V shed 8 bases, J shed 4 bases, and the junction held 10 bases outside the gene matches. The CDR3 is 15 amino acids. Looked up from germline, CDR1 is MDHEN and CDR2 is SYDVKM. This chain's CDR3 is CASRSRQGQYNEQFF. The CDR3 DNA is TGTGCCAGCCGATCAAGACAGGGGCAATACAATGAGCAGTTCTTC. The full variable domain, completed using reference TRBV28 and TRBJ2-1, is DVKVTQSSRYLVKRTGEKVFLECVQDMDHENMFWYRQDPGLGLRLIYFSYDVKMKEKGDIPEGYSVSREKKERFSLILESASTNQTSMYLCASRSRQGQYNEQFFGPGTRLTVL.

This clonotype was seen a few times. This rearrangement joins TRBV20-1 to TRBJ1-2, with D possibly being TRBD1 (5 bases). V lost 3 bases and J lost 3, with 14 bases in between. The CDR3 runs to 14 residues. Germline-derived CDR1 and CDR2 are DFQATT and SNEGSKA (reference sequence). CDR3 sequence: CSASLPGTDYGYTF. DNA for the CDR3: TGCAGTGCTAGCCTCCCTGGGACCGACTATGGCTACACCTTC.

This clonotype was detected many times. The genes are TRBV5-1 and TRBJ1-2, with 7 bases that match TRBD1. The CDR3 consists of 16 residues. J gave up 4 bases and V 3 bases, and 12 bases lay outside the gene matches. Germline V gene lookup returns CDR1 SGHRS and CDR2 YFSETQ. CDR3 nucleotide sequence: TGCGCCAGCAGCTGGGGCCGGGACAGCCTTTCCTATGGCTACACCTTC. Amino acid sequence: CASSWGRDSLSYGYTF.

Ten or more counts support this clonotype. The chain joins TRBV6-2 or TRBV6-3 to TRBJ2-7, with TRBD1 identical over 7 bases. Trimming removed 2 bases from V and 9 bases from J; junction bases left unmatched: 13. Germline CDR1 is MNHEY and CDR2 is SVGEGT. The CDR3 has 15 residues. The CDR3 region has the DNA TGTGCCAGCAGTTACCGGGACAGAATATTCATCGGGCAGTACTTC. Protein sequence: CASSYRDRIFIGQYF.

The chain is built from TRBV4-1 and TRBJ2-3; D perhaps matches TRBD1 (5 bases). The CDR3 totals 15 residues. Between the trimmed V and J ends, which lost 0 bases and 1 base, there was a span of 8 bases. Germline lookup yields CDR1 MGHRA and CDR2 YSYEKL. In DNA form, the CDR3 reads TGCGCCAGCAGCCAAGAACAGGCCCGCACAGATACGCAGTATTTT. It translates to CASSQEQARTDTQYF.

This clonotype was observed a few times. V gene TRBV7-3 combines with J gene TRBJ2-1; 9 bases fit TRBD2. Germline V gene lookup returns CDR1 SGHTA and CDR2 FQGTGA. The CDR3 has 16 amino acids. With V trimmed by 5 bases and J by 2 bases, 7 bases remained unmatched. This chain's CDR3 is CASSPRGGAAYNEQFF. The CDR3 DNA is TGTGCCAGCAGCCCCCGCGGGGGGGCCGCCTACAATGAGCAGTTCTTC.

This clonotype was seen a handful of times. The gene calls are TRBV19 and TRBJ2-7; TRBD1 is a possible D gene (5 bases). CDR3 length: 14 residues. Germline lookup yields CDR1 LNHDA and CDR2 SQIVND (reference sequence). The V end was cut by 5 bases, the J end by 2 bases, with 13 bases between. CDR3 in DNA: TGTGCCAGTAGTTTGGCAGGGTTTCCCTACGAGCAGTACTTC. Translated: CASSLAGFPYEQYF.

This clonotype was counted ten times or more. This chain uses TRBV10-1 with TRBJ2-7, with D perhaps matching TRBD2 (5 bases). Germline values: CDR1 WNHNN, CDR2 SYGVQD (reference sequence). V was clipped by 3 bases and J by 6 bases, with 15 bases between them. The CDR3 runs 14 residues. As DNA, the CDR3 is TGCGCCAGCAGTGATCTTGCGGGCGTATCCGAGCAGTACTTC. Its translation is CASSDLAGVSEQYF.

This clonotype was seen more than once but under ten times. The rearrangement uses TRBV24-1 and TRBJ2-3, with a possible D match to TRBD1 (6 bases). This CDR3 comprises 14 residues. Trimming took off 2 bases at V and 4 bases at J, with 9 bases between the two ends. CDR1 and CDR2 from the germline V gene are KGHDR and SFDVKD. The CDR3: CATSDSRGADTQYF. The CDR3 DNA is TGTGCCACCAGTGATTCCAGGGGTGCAGATACGCAGTATTTT.